This TCR beta chain was retrieved from a study of shared clonotypes between healthy human individuals (dated by TCRdb to the early 2020s). Background on the whole study: The cohort comprised a couple of women and a few men aged 18 to 49 years. To estimate repertoire size and how much clonotype sharing occurs between individuals, the study deeply sequenced the blood TCR repertoires of roughly 5 healthy adults. To increase sequencing depth and limit assay-specific biases, TCR repertoire library preparation and sequencing were carried out by different laboratories using diverse techniques. Between about 0.94 and 8.9 billion PBMCs per donor were obtained by leukapheresis.

Note on this clone: Its antigen specificity is not known. No base qualities exist here, and no much larger clone lies one base off it.

Overall study results and their limits: Because the study included a small number of donors, the genetic and exposure-history diversity represented was limited. Sampling was limited to blood, and TCR repertoires in tissue likely differ from TCR repertoires in blood. Pairwise subsampling indicated that sequencing depth was expected to affect the degree of clonotype sharing among donors.

Healthy HIV-negative adults with no recently reported acute infections or vaccinations were included as donors. All donors were Caucasian adults living in Nashville, Tennessee, USA. For unsorted samples, about 90 million PBMCs were counted, and genomic DNA was extracted using the QIAamp DNA Blood Mini kit. Blood was obtained by leukapheresis, after which PBMCs were separated by Ficoll-Histopaque density gradient centrifugation and cryopreserved in liquid nitrogen vapor phase. Using the deep immunoSEQ assay, TCR CDR3 regions were amplified from genomic DNA by multiplex PCR. Extracted genomic DNA from each cell subset was distributed evenly across all wells of several immunoSEQ 96-well plates, and each plate was treated as a replicate. For unsorted PBMC, 300 to 350 ng genomic DNA, equal to 30,000 or so T cell genomes, was loaded into each replicate PCR. Ten immunoSEQ deep assay plates were used to sequence the unsorted PBMC genomic DNA. Purified libraries were measured with a Qubit 3.0 fluorometer, size-checked on a Bioanalyzer 2100, and measured again with the KAPA Library Quantification kit. Every immunoSEQ 96-well plate was sequenced on a dedicated single-read 150-cycle Illumina NextSeq 550 flow cell. As for how the authors treated the data: Because only junctional sequences without quality scores were contained in the immunoSEQ output, filtering matching that applied to full-length reads could not be performed. Sequences were annotated with PyIR, a Python wrapper for IgBLAST v1.9, using IMGT germline references to assign V/J genes and CDR3. Reads with weak V/J assignments (E-value above 1e-6), missing CDR3, stop codons, out-of-frame junctions, or ambiguous translated residues were removed. V3J clonotypes were defined as sequences sharing the same inferred V gene, J gene, and CDR3 amino acid sequence. To compute the percentage overlap between repertoires, the number of shared unique clonotypes was divided by the size of the smaller repertoire. Three approaches were used to assess repertoire richness: RTK rarefaction, the Chao1 estimator, and Recon v2.1 estimates of unobserved clonotypes. In its TCRdb copy, this immuneACCESS table keeps in-frame sequences only and misses some clones. Where compared with another copy, unresolved V genes explain less than half of these, and the others have no known cause. V and J calls and clone size come straight from that table; D and trimming were deduced from the DNA. This sample is represented by about 600,000 clones; around 78% of them were singletons. More than 10% of the sample goes to the ten largest clones.

Trimming removed 3 bases from V and 2 bases from J; the gene matches leave 4 bases unexplained. Per the germline V gene (reference sequence), SGHNT is the CDR1 and YYREEE is the CDR2. The CDR3 goes from the cysteine to the phenylalanine over 16 residues. Only the CDR3 part of the read is kept: 48 bases, read in frame from the first base. The TCR originated in a middle-aged woman in good health. Some clones in this sample may be carry-over from other donors' samples. Sequenced sample: PBMCs. The V and J genes are TRBV5-4 and TRBJ2-5, with 13 junctional bases fitting TRBD2. The base sequence is TGTGCCAGCAGCTGGACTAGCGGGAGACGGCAAGAGACCCAGTACTTC. It translates as CASSWTSGRRQETQYF.